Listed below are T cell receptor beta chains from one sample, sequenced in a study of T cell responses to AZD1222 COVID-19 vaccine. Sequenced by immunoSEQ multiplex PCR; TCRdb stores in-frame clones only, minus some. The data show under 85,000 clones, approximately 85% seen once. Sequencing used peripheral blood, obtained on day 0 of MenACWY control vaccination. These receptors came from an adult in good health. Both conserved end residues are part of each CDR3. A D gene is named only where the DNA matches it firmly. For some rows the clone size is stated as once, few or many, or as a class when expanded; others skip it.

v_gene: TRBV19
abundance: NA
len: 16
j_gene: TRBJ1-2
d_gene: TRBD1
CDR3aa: CASSIGRDRDIDGYTF
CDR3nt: TGTGCCAGTAGTATTGGCCGGGACAGGGATATCGATGGCTACACCTTC

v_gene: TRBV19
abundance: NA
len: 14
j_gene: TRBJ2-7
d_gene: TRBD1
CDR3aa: CASNQPGQGNEQYF
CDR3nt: TGTGCCAGCAACCAGCCCGGACAGGGTAACGAGCAGTACTTC

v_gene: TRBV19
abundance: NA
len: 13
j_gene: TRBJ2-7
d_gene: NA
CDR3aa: CASSMRHDYEQYF
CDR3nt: TGTGCCAGTAGTATGCGCCACGACTACGAGCAGTACTTC

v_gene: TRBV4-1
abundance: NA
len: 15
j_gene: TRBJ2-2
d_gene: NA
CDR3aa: CASSQAGVGTGELFF
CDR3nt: TGCGCCAGCAGCCAAGCTGGGGTGGGCACCGGGGAGCTGTTTTTT

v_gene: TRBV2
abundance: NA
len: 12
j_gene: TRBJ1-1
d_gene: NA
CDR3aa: CASLNGNTEAFF
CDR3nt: TGTGCCAGCTTGAACGGGAACACTGAAGCTTTCTTT

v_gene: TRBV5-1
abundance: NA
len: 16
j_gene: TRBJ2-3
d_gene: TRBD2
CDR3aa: CASSYASGGSTDTQYF
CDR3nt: TGCGCCAGCAGCTATGCTAGCGGGGGGAGCACAGATACGCAGTATTTT

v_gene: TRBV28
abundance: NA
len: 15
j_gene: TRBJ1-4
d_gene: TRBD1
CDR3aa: CASSSPGQGQEKLFF
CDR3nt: TGTGCCAGCAGTTCCCCGGGACAGGGGCAGGAAAAACTGTTTTTT

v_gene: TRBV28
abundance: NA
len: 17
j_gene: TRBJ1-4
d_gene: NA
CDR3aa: CASSGPVGRGSWEKLFF
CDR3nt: TGTGCCAGCAGTGGGCCCGTGGGGAGGGGCTCATGGGAAAAACTGTTTTTT

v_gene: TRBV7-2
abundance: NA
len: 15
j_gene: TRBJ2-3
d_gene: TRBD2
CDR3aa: CASNPSGGAADTQYF
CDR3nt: TGTGCCAGCAACCCTAGCGGGGGGGCCGCAGATACGCAGTATTTT

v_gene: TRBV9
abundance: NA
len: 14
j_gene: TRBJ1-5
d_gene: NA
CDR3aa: CASSVGQLNQPQHF
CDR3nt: TGTGCCAGCAGCGTAGGACAGCTTAATCAGCCCCAGCATTTT

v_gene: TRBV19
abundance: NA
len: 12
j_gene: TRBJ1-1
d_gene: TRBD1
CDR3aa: CASRGGATEAFF
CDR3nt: TGTGCCAGCCGAGGGGGCGCCACTGAAGCTTTCTTT

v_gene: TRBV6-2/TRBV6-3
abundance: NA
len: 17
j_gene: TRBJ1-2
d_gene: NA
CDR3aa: CASSYSNQLGGNYGYTF
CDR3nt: TGCGCCAGCAGTTACTCGAATCAGCTAGGGGGGAACTATGGCTACACCTTC

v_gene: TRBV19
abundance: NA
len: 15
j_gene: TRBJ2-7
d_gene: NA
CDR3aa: CASSISPAGSYEQYF
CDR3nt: TGTGCCAGTAGTATCTCCCCAGCAGGTTCCTACGAGCAGTACTTC

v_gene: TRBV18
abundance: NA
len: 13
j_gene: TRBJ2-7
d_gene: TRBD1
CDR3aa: CASSGQGSYEQYF
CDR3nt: TGTGCCAGCTCGGGACAGGGCTCCTACGAGCAGTACTTC

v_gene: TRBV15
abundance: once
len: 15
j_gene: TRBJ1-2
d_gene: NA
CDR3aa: CATSRGPTDNYGYTF
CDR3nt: TGTGCCACCAGCAGAGGACCAACAGATAACTATGGCTACACCTTC

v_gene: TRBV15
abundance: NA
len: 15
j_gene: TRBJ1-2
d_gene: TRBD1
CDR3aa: CATSAQDRGIYGYTF
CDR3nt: TGTGCCACCAGCGCCCAGGACAGGGGCATCTATGGCTACACCTTC

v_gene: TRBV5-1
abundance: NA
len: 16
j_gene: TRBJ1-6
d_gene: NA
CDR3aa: CASSLDSSSYNSPLHF
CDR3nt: TGCGCCAGCAGCTTGGATAGCAGCTCCTATAATTCACCCCTCCACTTT

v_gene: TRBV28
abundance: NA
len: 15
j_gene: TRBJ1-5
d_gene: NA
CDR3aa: CASSLFPGDNQPQHF
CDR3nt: TGTGCCAGCAGTTTATTTCCGGGGGACAATCAGCCCCAGCATTTT

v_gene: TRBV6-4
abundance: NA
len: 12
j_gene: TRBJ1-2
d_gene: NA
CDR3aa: CASSDEAYGYTF
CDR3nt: TGTGCCAGCAGTGATGAGGCCTATGGCTACACCTTC

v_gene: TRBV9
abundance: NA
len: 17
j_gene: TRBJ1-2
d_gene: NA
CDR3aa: CASSVAPPGGLNYGYTF
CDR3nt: TGTGCCAGCAGCGTAGCCCCCCCAGGAGGCCTTAACTATGGCTACACCTTC

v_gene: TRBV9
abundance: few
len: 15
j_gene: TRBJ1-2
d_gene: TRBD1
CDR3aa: CASSTLTGGGNGYTF
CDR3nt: TGTGCCAGCAGCACCTTGACAGGGGGCGGCAATGGCTACACCTTC

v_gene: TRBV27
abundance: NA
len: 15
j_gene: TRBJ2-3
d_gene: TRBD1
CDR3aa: CASSLDRGSTDTQYF
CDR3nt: TGTGCCAGCAGTTTGGACAGGGGAAGCACAGATACGCAGTATTTT

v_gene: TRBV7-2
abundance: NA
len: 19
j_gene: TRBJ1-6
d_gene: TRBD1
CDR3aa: CASSPLALQGSSYNSPLHF
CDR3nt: TGTGCCAGCAGCCCCCTCGCCTTACAGGGGAGCTCCTATAATTCACCCCTCCACTTT

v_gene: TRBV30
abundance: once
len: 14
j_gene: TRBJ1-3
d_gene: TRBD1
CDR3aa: CAWSVTGVGNTIYF
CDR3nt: TGTGCCTGGAGTGTTACAGGGGTTGGAAACACCATATATTTT

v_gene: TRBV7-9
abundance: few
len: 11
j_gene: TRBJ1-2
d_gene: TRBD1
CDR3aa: CASSQDRGYTF
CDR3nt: TGTGCCAGCAGCCAGGACAGGGGCTACACCTTC

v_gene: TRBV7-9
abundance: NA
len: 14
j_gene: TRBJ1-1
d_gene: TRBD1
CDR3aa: CASSPGQGFTEAFF
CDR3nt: TGTGCCAGCAGCCCCGGACAGGGTTTCACTGAAGCTTTCTTT

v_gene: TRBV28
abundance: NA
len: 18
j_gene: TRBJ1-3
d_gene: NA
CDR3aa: CASTYGGAAILSGNTIYF
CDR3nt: TGTGCCAGCACATATGGTGGGGCAGCTATCCTCTCTGGAAACACCATATATTTT

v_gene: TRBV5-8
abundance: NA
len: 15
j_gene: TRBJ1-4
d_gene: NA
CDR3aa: CASSLTGGGNEKLFF
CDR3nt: TGTGCCAGCAGCTTGACAGGAGGGGGTAATGAAAAACTGTTTTTT

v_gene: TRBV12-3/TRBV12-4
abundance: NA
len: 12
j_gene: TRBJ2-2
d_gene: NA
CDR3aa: CASRLGVGELFF
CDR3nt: TGTGCCAGCAGACTAGGGGTCGGGGAGCTGTTTTTT

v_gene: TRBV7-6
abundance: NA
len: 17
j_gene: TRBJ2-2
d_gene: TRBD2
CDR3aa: CASSLGGGALNTGELFF
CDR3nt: TGTGCCAGCAGCTTAGGCGGGGGGGCGCTGAACACCGGGGAGCTGTTTTTT

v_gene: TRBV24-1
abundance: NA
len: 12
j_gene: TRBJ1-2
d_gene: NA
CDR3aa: CATSDPLYGYTF
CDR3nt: TGTGCCACCAGTGATCCTCTCTATGGCTACACCTTC

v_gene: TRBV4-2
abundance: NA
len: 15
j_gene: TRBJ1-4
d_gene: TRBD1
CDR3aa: CASSQSTGENEKLFF
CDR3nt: TGTGCCAGCAGCCAGAGTACAGGGGAGAATGAAAAACTGTTTTTT